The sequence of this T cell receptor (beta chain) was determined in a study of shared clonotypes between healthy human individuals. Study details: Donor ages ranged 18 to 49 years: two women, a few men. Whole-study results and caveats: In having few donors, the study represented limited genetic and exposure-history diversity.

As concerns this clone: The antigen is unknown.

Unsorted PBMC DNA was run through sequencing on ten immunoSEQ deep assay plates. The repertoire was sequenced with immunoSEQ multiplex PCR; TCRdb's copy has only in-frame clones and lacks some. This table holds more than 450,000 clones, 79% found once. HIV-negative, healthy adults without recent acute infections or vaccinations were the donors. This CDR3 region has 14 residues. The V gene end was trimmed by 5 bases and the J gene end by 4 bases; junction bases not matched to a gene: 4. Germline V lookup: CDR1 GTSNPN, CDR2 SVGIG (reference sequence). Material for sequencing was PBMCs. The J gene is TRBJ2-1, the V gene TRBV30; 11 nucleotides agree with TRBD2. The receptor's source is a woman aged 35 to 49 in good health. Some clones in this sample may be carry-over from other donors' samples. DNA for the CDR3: TGTGCCTGGGTTAGCGGGAGGGGGTACAATGAGCAGTTCTTC. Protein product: CAWVSGRGYNEQFF.